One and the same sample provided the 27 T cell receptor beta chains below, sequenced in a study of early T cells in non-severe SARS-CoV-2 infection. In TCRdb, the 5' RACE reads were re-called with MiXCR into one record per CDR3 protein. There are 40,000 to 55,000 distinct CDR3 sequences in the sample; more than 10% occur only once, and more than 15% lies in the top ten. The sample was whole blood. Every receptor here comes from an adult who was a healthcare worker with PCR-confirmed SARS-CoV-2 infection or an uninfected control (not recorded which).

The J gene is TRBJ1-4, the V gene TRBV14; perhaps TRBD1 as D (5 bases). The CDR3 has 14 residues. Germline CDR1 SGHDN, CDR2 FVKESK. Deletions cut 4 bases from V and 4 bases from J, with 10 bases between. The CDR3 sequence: CASSPGRINEKLFF. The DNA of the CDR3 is TGTGCCAGCAGCCCGGGACGGATTAATGAAAAACTGTTTTTT. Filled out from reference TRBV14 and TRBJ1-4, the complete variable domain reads EAGVTQFPSHSVIEKGQTVTLRCDPISGHDNLYWYRRVMGKEIKFLLHFVKESKQDESGMPNNRFLAERTGGTYSTLKVQPAELEDSGVYFCASSPGRINEKLFFGSGTQLSVL.

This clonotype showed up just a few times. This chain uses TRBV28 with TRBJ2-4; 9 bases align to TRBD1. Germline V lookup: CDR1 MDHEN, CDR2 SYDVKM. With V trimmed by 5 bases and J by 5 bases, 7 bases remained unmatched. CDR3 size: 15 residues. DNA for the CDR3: TGTGCCAGCAGTCCTGGGACAGGGATACAAAACATTCAGTACTTC. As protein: CASSPGTGIQNIQYF.

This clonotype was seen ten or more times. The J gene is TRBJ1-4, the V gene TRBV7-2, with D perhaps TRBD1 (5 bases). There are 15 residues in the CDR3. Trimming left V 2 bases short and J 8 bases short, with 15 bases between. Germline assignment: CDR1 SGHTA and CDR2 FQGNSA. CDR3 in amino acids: CASSLRGAEGEKLFF. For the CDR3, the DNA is TGTGCCAGCAGCTTAAGAGGGGCCGAAGGAGAAAAACTGTTTTTT.

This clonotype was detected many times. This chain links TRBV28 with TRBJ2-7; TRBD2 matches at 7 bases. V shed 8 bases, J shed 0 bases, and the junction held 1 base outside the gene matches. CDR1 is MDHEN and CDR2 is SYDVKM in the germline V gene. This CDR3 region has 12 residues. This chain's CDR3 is CASGRGSYEQYF. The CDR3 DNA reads TGTGCCAGCGGGAGGGGCTCCTACGAGCAGTACTTC.

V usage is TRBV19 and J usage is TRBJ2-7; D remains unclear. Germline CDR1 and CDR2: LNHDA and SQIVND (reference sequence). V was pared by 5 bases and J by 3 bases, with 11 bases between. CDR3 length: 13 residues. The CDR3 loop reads CASSPWTGYEQYF. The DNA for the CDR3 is TGTGCCAGTAGTCCGTGGACGGGCTACGAGCAGTACTTC.

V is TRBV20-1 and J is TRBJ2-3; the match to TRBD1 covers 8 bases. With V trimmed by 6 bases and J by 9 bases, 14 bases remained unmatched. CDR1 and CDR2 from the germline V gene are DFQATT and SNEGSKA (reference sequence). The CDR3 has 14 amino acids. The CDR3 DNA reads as TGCAGTGCACTAAGGACAGGGCAGAAGGGAACGCAGTATTTT. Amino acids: CSALRTGQKGTQYF.

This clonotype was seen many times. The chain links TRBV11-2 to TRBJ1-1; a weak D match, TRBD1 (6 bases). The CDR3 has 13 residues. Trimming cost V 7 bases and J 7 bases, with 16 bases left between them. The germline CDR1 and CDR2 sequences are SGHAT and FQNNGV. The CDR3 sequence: CASTLSRGYEAFF. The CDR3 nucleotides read TGTGCCAGCACCCTGAGCAGGGGATATGAAGCTTTCTTT.

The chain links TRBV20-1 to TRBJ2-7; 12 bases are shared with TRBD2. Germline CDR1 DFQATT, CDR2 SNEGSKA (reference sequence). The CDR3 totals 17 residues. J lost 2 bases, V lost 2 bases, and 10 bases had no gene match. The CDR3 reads CSARQPPTSGGPYEQYF. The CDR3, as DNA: TGCAGTGCTAGACAACCCCCGACTAGCGGGGGACCCTACGAGCAGTACTTC.

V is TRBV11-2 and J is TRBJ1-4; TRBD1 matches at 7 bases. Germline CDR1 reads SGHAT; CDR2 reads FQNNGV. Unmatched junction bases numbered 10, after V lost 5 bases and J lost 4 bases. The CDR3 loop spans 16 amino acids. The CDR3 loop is CASSQRSGQSNEKLFF. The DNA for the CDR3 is TGTGCCAGCAGCCAACGGTCGGGACAGAGTAATGAAAAACTGTTTTTT.

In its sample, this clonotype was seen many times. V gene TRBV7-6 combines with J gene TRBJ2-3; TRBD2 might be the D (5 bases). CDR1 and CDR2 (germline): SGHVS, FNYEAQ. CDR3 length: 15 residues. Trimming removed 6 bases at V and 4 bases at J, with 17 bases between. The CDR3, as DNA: TGTGCCAGCAGTCCATCGTCTGGGAGTGCAGATACGCAGTATTTT. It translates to CASSPSSGSADTQYF.

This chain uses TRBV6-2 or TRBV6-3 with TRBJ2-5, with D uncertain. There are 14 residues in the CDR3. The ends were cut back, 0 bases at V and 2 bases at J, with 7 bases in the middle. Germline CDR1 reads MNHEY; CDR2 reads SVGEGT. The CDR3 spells CASSYSSRQETQYF. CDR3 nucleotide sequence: TGTGCCAGCAGTTACTCGAGCAGACAAGAGACCCAGTACTTC.

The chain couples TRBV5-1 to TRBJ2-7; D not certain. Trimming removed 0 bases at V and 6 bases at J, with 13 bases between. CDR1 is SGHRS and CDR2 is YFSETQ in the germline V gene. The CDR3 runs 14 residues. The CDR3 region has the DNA TGCGCCAGCAGCTTGGGTCCTGCAGGTCGCGAGCAGTACTTC. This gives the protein CASSLGPAGREQYF.

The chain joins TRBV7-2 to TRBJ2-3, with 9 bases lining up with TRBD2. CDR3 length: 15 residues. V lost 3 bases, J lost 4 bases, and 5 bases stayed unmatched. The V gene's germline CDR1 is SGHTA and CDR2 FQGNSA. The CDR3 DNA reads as TGTGCCAGCAGCTTTAAGCGGGAGGTCGCAGATACGCAGTATTTT. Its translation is CASSFKREVADTQYF.

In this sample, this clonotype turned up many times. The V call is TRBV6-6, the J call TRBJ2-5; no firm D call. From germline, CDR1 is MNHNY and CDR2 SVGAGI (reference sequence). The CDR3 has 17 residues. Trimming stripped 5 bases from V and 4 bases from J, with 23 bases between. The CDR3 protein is CASSTLSRWFDRETQYF. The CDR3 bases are TGTGCCAGCAGTACCCTTTCGCGGTGGTTTGATAGAGAGACCCAGTACTTC.

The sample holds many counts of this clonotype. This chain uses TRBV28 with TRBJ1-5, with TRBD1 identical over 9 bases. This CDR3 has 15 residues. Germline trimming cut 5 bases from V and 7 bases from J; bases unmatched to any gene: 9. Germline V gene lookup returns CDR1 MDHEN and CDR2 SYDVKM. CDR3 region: CASSLDRGSGQPQHF. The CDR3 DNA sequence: TGTGCCAGCAGTCTGGACAGGGGTTCGGGACAGCCCCAGCATTTT.

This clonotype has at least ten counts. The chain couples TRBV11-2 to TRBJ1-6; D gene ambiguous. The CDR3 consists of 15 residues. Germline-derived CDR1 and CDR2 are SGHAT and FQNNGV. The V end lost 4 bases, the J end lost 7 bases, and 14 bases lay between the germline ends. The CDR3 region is CASSSPLTLNSPLHF. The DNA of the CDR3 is TGTGCCAGCAGCTCCCCGCTGACCCTAAATTCACCCCTCCACTTT. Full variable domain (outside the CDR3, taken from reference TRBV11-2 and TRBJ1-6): EAGVAQSPRYKIIEKRQSVAFWCNPISGHATLYWYQQILGQGPKLLIQFQNNGVVDDSQLPKDRFSAERLKGVDSTLKIQPAKLEDSAVYLCASSSPLTLNSPLHFGNGTRLTVT.

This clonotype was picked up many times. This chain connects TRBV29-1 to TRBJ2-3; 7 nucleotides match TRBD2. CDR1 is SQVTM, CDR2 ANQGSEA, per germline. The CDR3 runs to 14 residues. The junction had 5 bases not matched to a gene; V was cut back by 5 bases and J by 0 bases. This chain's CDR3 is CSVRAGSSTDTQYF. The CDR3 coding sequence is TGCAGCGTTAGAGCGGGATCTAGCACAGATACGCAGTATTTT.

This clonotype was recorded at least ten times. CDR3 loop: CASITPAGGNGYTF. In DNA, the CDR3 is TGTGCCAGCATCACTCCGGCGGGGGGCAATGGCTACACCTTC. The J gene is TRBJ1-2, the V gene TRBV6-6, with D maybe TRBD1 (6 bases). Trimming pared 7 bases from V and 6 bases from J, leaving 18 bases between. CDR1 is MNHNY, CDR2 SVGAGI, per germline (reference sequence). The CDR3 consists of 14 residues.

The chain's CDR3 is CASSYSRDRARAFF. Written as DNA, the CDR3 is TGTGCCAGCAGTTACTCCCGGGACAGGGCTCGGGCTTTCTTT. This chain links TRBV6-2 or TRBV6-3 with TRBJ1-1; 9 positions match TRBD1. The germline CDR1 and CDR2 sequences are MNHEY and SVGEGT. This CDR3 has 14 amino acids. The junction had 7 bases not matched to a gene; V was cut back by 0 bases and J by 11 bases.

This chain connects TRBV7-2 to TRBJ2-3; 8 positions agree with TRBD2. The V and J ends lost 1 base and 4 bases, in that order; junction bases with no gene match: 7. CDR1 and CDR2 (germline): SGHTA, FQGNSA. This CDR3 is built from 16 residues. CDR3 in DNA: TGTGCCAGCAGCTTAGTAGCGGGATACGCGGCAGATACGCAGTATTTT. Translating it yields CASSLVAGYAADTQYF. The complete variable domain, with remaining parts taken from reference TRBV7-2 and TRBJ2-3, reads GAGVSQSPSNKVTEKGKDVELRCDPISGHTALYWYRQSLGQGLEFLIYFQGNSAPDKSGLPSDRFSAERTGGSVSTLTIQRTQQEDSAVYLCASSLVAGYAADTQYFGPGTRLTVL.

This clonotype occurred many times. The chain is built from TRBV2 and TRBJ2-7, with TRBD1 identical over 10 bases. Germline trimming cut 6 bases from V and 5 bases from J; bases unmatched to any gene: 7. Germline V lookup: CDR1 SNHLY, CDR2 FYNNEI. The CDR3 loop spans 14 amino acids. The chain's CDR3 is CASRTTGTGDEQYF. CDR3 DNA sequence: TGTGCCAGCAGGACCACCGGGACAGGGGACGAGCAGTACTTC.

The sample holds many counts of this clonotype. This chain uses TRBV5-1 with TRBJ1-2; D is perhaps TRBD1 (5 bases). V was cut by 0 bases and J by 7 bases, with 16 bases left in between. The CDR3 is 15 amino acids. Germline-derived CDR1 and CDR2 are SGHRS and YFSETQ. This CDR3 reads CASSLDGTAFSGYTF. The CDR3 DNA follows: TGCGCCAGCAGCTTGGATGGGACGGCCTTCTCTGGCTACACCTTC.

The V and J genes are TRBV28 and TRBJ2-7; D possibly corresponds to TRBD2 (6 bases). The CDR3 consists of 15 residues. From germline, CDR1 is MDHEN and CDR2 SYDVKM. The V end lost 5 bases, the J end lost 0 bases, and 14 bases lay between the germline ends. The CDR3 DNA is TGTGCCAGCAGTCCCCGGGGGTATTTCTCCTACGAGCAGTACTTC. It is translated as CASSPRGYFSYEQYF.

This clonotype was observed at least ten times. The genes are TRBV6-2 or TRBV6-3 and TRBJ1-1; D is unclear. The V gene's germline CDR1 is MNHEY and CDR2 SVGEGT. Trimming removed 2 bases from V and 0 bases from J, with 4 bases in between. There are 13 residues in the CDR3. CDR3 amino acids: CASSYMVNTEAFF. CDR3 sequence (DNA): TGTGCCAGCAGTTACATGGTGAACACTGAAGCTTTCTTT.

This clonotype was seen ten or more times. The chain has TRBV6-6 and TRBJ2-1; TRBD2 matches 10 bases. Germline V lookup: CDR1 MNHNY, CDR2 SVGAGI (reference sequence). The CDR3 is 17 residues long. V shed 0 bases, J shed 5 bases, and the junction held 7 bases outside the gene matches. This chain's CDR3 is CASSYSLTSGENNEQFF. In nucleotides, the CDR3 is TGTGCCAGCAGTTACTCGCTAACTAGCGGGGAAAACAATGAGCAGTTCTTC.

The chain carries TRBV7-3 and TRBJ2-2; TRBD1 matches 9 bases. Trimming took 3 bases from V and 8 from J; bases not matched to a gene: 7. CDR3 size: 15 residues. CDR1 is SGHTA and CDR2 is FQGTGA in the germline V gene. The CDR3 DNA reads TGTGCCAGCAGCTTTTTTACAGGGGGCAAAGGGGAGCTGTTTTTT. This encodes CASSFFTGGKGELFF.

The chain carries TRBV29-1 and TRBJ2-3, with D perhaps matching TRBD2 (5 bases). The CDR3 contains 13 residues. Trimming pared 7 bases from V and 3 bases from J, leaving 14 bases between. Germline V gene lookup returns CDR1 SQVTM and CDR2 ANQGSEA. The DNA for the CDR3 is TGCAGCGGAGGGCCCTCATGGACAGATACGCAGTATTTT. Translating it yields CSGGPSWTDTQYF.